Listed below are T cell receptor beta chains from one sample, sequenced in a study of read filtering for tumor transcriptome and immune sequencing. Using its own MiXCR run on the reads, TCRdb lists one record per CDR3 protein. The sample includes about 45,000 distinct CDR3 sequences, less than 20% seen only once; the top ten take approximately 40%. The sequenced material came from a population of CD138-negative cells sorted from bone marrow. The receptors were gathered from a donor aged 40 or over with multiple myeloma. CDR3s include the opening cysteine and the closing phenylalanine or tryptophan. Fields, in order: clone size, J gene, V gene, D gene, CDR3 protein, CDR3 DNA. A D gene is named only where the DNA matches it firmly. Size tells how often a clone was seen (once, few, many) or the class of an expanded clone, and some rows leave it out.

clone_size: many
j_call: TRBJ2-7
v_call: TRBV13
d_call: -
cdr3_aa: CASSWNRVEQYF
cdr3_nt: TGTGCCAGCAGCTGGAACAGGGTCGAGCAGTACTTC

clone_size: -
j_call: TRBJ2-3
v_call: TRBV7-9
d_call: -
cdr3_aa: CASSPGLGGGTDTQYF
cdr3_nt: TGTGCCAGCAGCCCTGGCCTGGGCGGGGGCACAGATACGCAGTATTTT

clone_size: many
j_call: TRBJ2-1
v_call: TRBV28
d_call: -
cdr3_aa: CASSLQGILIF
cdr3_nt: TGTGCCAGCAGTTTGCAGGGGATCCTGATCTTC

clone_size: many
j_call: TRBJ2-5
v_call: TRBV20-1
d_call: -
cdr3_aa: CSALPGPLETQYF
cdr3_nt: TGCAGTGCGCTACCGGGACCGTTAGAGACCCAGTACTTC

clone_size: few
j_call: TRBJ2-5
v_call: TRBV15
d_call: -
cdr3_aa: CATHSGPGVGVQETQYF
cdr3_nt: TGTGCCACCCACAGCGGGCCTGGAGTCGGTGTACAAGAGACCCAGTACTTC

clone_size: many
j_call: TRBJ2-7
v_call: TRBV29-1
d_call: TRBD2
cdr3_aa: CSVGGTRGYEQYF
cdr3_nt: TGCAGCGTTGGGGGGACTAGAGGCTACGAGCAGTACTTC

clone_size: many
j_call: TRBJ2-6
v_call: TRBV4-1
d_call: -
cdr3_aa: CASSQAGSGANVLTF
cdr3_nt: TGCGCCAGCAGCCAGGCAGGGTCCGGGGCCAACGTCCTGACTTTC

clone_size: few
j_call: TRBJ1-1
v_call: TRBV6-2/TRBV6-3
d_call: -
cdr3_aa: CASSYRLGRNTEAFF
cdr3_nt: TGTGCCAGCAGTTACCGCCTTGGCAGAAACACTGAAGCTTTCTTT

clone_size: many
j_call: TRBJ2-1
v_call: TRBV25-1
d_call: -
cdr3_aa: CASGLGEQFF
cdr3_nt: TGTGCCAGTGGACTGGGGGAGCAGTTCTTC

clone_size: many
j_call: TRBJ2-7
v_call: TRBV20-1
d_call: TRBD2
cdr3_aa: CSARDSSGGTFSYEQYF
cdr3_nt: TGCAGTGCTAGAGATTCTAGCGGGGGAACTTTCTCCTACGAGCAGTACTTC

clone_size: many
j_call: TRBJ2-5
v_call: TRBV20-1
d_call: TRBD2
cdr3_aa: CSAIPGTSGSPTQYF
cdr3_nt: TGCAGTGCTATCCCTGGGACTAGCGGGAGCCCGACCCAGTACTTC

clone_size: many
j_call: TRBJ2-1
v_call: TRBV12-5
d_call: -
cdr3_aa: CASGSSSAEQFF
cdr3_nt: TGTGCTAGTGGTTCGTCTAGCGCTGAGCAGTTCTTC

clone_size: many
j_call: TRBJ2-1
v_call: TRBV4-1
d_call: -
cdr3_aa: CASSQPLTGDYNEQFF
cdr3_nt: TGCGCCAGCAGCCAACCTTTAACGGGAGACTACAATGAGCAGTTCTTC

clone_size: few
j_call: TRBJ2-7
v_call: TRBV28
d_call: -
cdr3_aa: CASSFFYEQYF
cdr3_nt: TGTGCCAGCAGTTTTTTCTACGAGCAGTACTTC

clone_size: -
j_call: TRBJ2-1
v_call: TRBV20-1
d_call: TRBD2
cdr3_aa: CSAGAATVSSGNYNEQFF
cdr3_nt: TGCAGTGCTGGAGCCGCGACAGTGTCTAGCGGTAACTACAATGAGCAGTTCTTC

clone_size: few
j_call: TRBJ2-1
v_call: TRBV7-6
d_call: TRBD1
cdr3_aa: CASSSQRDRDNEQFF
cdr3_nt: TGTGCCAGCAGCTCACAGAGGGACAGAGACAATGAGCAGTTCTTC

clone_size: many
j_call: TRBJ2-1
v_call: TRBV30
d_call: TRBD2
cdr3_aa: CAWKRGTSGLFSYNEQFF
cdr3_nt: TGTGCCTGGAAGAGGGGGACTAGCGGGTTGTTCTCCTACAATGAGCAGTTCTTC

clone_size: many
j_call: TRBJ1-1
v_call: TRBV29-1
d_call: -
cdr3_aa: CSARTQNTEAFF
cdr3_nt: TGCAGCGCCCGGACTCAGAACACTGAAGCTTTCTTT

clone_size: -
j_call: TRBJ2-1
v_call: TRBV27
d_call: -
cdr3_aa: CSSSPHMGGRDEQFF
cdr3_nt: TGTAGCAGCAGTCCCCATATGGGGGGCCGGGATGAGCAGTTCTTC

clone_size: many
j_call: TRBJ2-1
v_call: TRBV20-1
d_call: TRBD2
cdr3_aa: CSARDPSGPFPDNEQFF
cdr3_nt: TGCAGTGCTAGAGACCCTAGCGGGCCCTTCCCGGACAATGAGCAGTTCTTC

clone_size: many
j_call: TRBJ2-1
v_call: TRBV29-1
d_call: -
cdr3_aa: CSVEGPYNEQFF
cdr3_nt: TGCAGCGTTGAAGGTCCGTACAATGAGCAGTTCTTC